Following are 29 T cell receptor beta chains from one sample sequenced in a study of blood T cell repertoires in COVID-19. Here immunoSEQ multiplex PCR was the method, and the copy in TCRdb shows in-frame clones only, minus some. The profile covers some 80,000 clones, with roughly 86% appearing a single time and 4.9% taken by the ten largest. Sequenced sample: peripheral blood. All receptors come from a man aged 50-59 years with active or convalescent COVID-19.

The chain recombines TRBV14 with TRBJ2-1; the D gene is possibly TRBD2 (7 bases). The germline CDR1 and CDR2 sequences are SGHDN and FVKESK. V lost 4 bases, J lost 3 bases, and 16 bases lay in between. This CDR3 has 16 residues. DNA of the CDR3: TGTGCCAGCAGCCCCTTTGGCGGGGGCCTCTACAATGAGCAGTTCTTC. This gives the protein CASSPFGGGLYNEQFF.

J is TRBJ1-6 and V is TRBV6-5, with TRBD1 matching 8 bases. CDR1 MNHEY and CDR2 SVGAGI come from the germline V gene. The CDR3 runs to 12 residues. The V and J ends lost 11 bases and 9 bases, in that order; junction bases with no gene match: 6. The DNA of the CDR3 is TGTGCCGTCGGACAGGGTACTTCACCCCTCCACTTT. Protein: CAVGQGTSPLHF.

The chain is built from TRBV10-3 and TRBJ1-4, with 8 bases identical to TRBD1. V was clipped by 11 bases and J by 3 bases; unmatched bases: 5. The germline CDR1 and CDR2 sequences are ENHRY and SYGVKD. This CDR3 has 13 amino acids. The CDR3 coding sequence is TGTGCCGCGGCAGGGGGCCCTAATGAAAAACTGTTTTTT. Its translation: CAAAGGPNEKLFF.

This clone has only one observation. The V and J genes are TRBV28 and TRBJ1-4; 7 bases map to TRBD1. Germline V CDR1 and CDR2: MDHEN, SYDVKM. Trimming removed 6 bases from V and 8 bases from J; junction bases left unmatched: 6. This CDR3 contains 13 residues. The CDR3: CASRTQGGEKLFF. The CDR3 coding sequence is TGTGCCAGCAGGACCCAGGGGGGCGAAAAACTGTTTTTT.

The J gene is TRBJ2-7, the V gene TRBV27; 7 nucleotides line up with TRBD2. The germline gives CDR1 MNHEY, CDR2 SMNVEV (reference sequence). This CDR3 contains 15 residues. The V gene end was trimmed by 6 bases and the J gene end by 2 bases; junction bases not matched to a gene: 10. The CDR3 DNA follows: TGTGCCAGCAGCTTCGGGGGAGGGGATACCTACGAGCAGTACTTC. Its protein is CASSFGGGDTYEQYF.

The gene calls are TRBV15 and TRBJ1-3, with D possibly being TRBD1 (6 bases). Germline V gene sequence: CDR1 LNHNV, CDR2 YYDKDF (reference sequence). Trimming cost V 3 bases and J 8 bases, with 8 bases left between them. The CDR3 spans 12 residues. Here the CDR3 reads CATSSKGDTIYF. The CDR3 region has the DNA TGTGCCACCAGCAGCAAGGGGGACACCATATATTTT.

This clone was observed once. The rearrangement joins TRBV6-5 to TRBJ2-1; D possibly corresponds to TRBD1 (5 bases). The germline gives CDR1 MNHEY, CDR2 SVGAGI. This CDR3 has 14 residues. V gave up 1 base and J gave up 7 bases, with 11 bases separating them. Here the CDR3 reads CASSYWQGSNEQFF. CDR3 in DNA: TGTGCCAGCAGTTACTGGCAGGGTAGTAATGAGCAGTTCTTC.

The table lists this clone with a count of one. J is TRBJ2-7 and V is TRBV28; D call uncertain. The CDR3 is 14 residues long. Germline V gene sequence: CDR1 MDHEN, CDR2 SYDVKM. Trimming removed 5 bases from V and 3 bases from J, with 14 bases in between. CDR3: CASSPQWAYYEQYF. The CDR3 bases are TGTGCCAGCAGTCCGCAATGGGCATACTACGAGCAGTACTTC.

Only a few counts were recorded for this clone. The V call is TRBV19, the J call TRBJ2-7; 9 positions agree with TRBD2. V lost 5 bases to trimming and J lost 3 bases; unmatched junction nucleotides: 11. Germline values: CDR1 LNHDA, CDR2 SQIVND (reference sequence). The CDR3 is 16 amino acids. CDR3 bases: TGTGCCAGTAGTCCGCGTAGCGGGAGCCCAAACTACGAGCAGTACTTC. Translated, it gives CASSPRSGSPNYEQYF.

This clone has just one count. The chain couples TRBV19 to TRBJ2-4, with TRBD2 as a possible D gene (6 bases). The CDR3 contains 13 residues. Trimming stripped 7 bases from V and 2 bases from J, with 9 bases between. Germline CDR1 LNHDA, CDR2 SQIVND (reference sequence). For the CDR3, the DNA is TGTGCCAGTAAAGGGAGGCCCAAAAACATTCAGTACTTC. Its protein is CASKGRPKNIQYF.

V usage is TRBV11-2 and J usage is TRBJ1-4, with D unclear. The CDR3 extends over 15 amino acids. The germline V and J ends were trimmed by 6 bases and 0 bases, with 11 bases remaining between them. CDR1 and CDR2 from the germline V gene are SGHAT and FQNNGV. CDR3 coding DNA: TGTGCCAGCAGATCTTTAGTTGCAACTAATGAAAAACTGTTTTTT. It specifies CASRSLVATNEKLFF.

The J gene is TRBJ2-7, the V gene TRBV15, with 9 positions matching TRBD1. The trim removed 1 base at V and 6 bases at J, leaving 1 base unmatched. In germline, CDR1 is LNHNV, CDR2 YYDKDF (reference sequence). The CDR3 contains 13 residues. CDR3 nucleotides: TGTGCCACCAGCAGAGGACAGGGGGGCGAGCAGTACGTC. Its protein product is CATSRGQGGEQYV.

The chain joins TRBV7-2 to TRBJ2-5; 12 bases map to TRBD2. The CDR3 length is 19 residues. Germline-derived CDR1 and CDR2 are SGHTA and FQGNSA. Unmatched junction bases numbered 20, after V lost 5 bases and J lost 7 bases. CDR3 in amino acids: CASSQIAWVASGGAMTQYF. In nucleotides, the CDR3 is TGTGCCAGCAGCCAGATAGCCTGGGTGGCTAGCGGGGGGGCCATGACCCAGTACTTC.

The sample holds a few counts of this clone. This rearrangement joins TRBV2 to TRBJ2-1; the match to TRBD1 covers 9 bases. V lost 6 bases to trimming and J lost 12 bases; unmatched junction nucleotides: 12. The CDR3 contains 14 residues. The germline gives CDR1 SNHLY, CDR2 FYNNEI. The CDR3 reads CASRNLGTGYGQFF. CDR3 nucleotide sequence: TGTGCCAGCAGGAACTTAGGGACAGGGTATGGGCAGTTCTTC.

This chain links TRBV10-1 with TRBJ1-1; 11 bases line up with TRBD1. The CDR3 is 14 residues long. Germline lookup yields CDR1 WNHNN and CDR2 SYGVQD (reference sequence). V shed 5 bases, J shed 5 bases, and the junction held 4 bases outside the gene matches. The CDR3 spells CASSTDRGLTEAFF. The CDR3 DNA is TGCGCCAGCAGTACGGACAGGGGGCTGACTGAAGCTTTCTTT.

The CDR3 sequence is CASSLVSGGADEQFF. The CDR3 coding sequence is TGTGCCAGCAGCTTAGTTAGCGGGGGGGCTGATGAGCAGTTCTTC. The chain joins TRBV7-9 to TRBJ2-1; 11 nucleotides line up with TRBD2. The V gene's germline CDR1 is SEHNR and CDR2 FQNEAQ (reference sequence). The V segment lost 1 base and the J segment 8 bases; nucleotides outside the gene matches: 4. The CDR3 loop spans 15 amino acids.

The CDR3 region has the DNA TGTGCCAGCAGCTTAGGACAGACCTCCTCTGGAAACACCATATATTTT. Translated, it gives CASSLGQTSSGNTIYF. The chain recombines TRBV5-8 with TRBJ1-3; D is possibly TRBD1 (6 bases). Looked up from germline, CDR1 is SGHTS and CDR2 is YDEGEE. Trimming took off 2 bases at V and 0 bases at J, with 12 bases between the two ends. This CDR3 spans 16 amino acids.

Remarks on this clone: Distinct nucleotide sequences in the sample also encode this CDR3. The V call is TRBV29-1, the J call TRBJ1-4; D unresolved. Trimming removed 4 bases at V and 0 bases at J, with 6 bases between. The CDR3 consists of 13 residues. Germline loops: CDR1 SQVTM, CDR2 ANQGSEA. In nucleotides, the CDR3 is TGCAGCGTTGGTCGTGCAACTAATGAAAAACTGTTTTTT. Its protein product is CSVGRATNEKLFF.

V is TRBV11-2 and J is TRBJ2-5, with D uncertain. Germline V CDR1 and CDR2: SGHAT, FQNNGV. Trimming left V 0 bases short and J 5 bases short, with 7 bases between. The CDR3 length is 13 residues. CDR3 sequence (DNA): TGTGCCAGCAGCTTAGAGGTGGAGGAGACCCAGTACTTC. Protein sequence: CASSLEVEETQYF.

Comment on this clone: The identical CDR3 is also encoded by other nucleotide sequences in the sample. The genes are TRBV9 and TRBJ2-1, with D possibly matching TRBD1 (6 bases). Germline CDR1 is SGDLS and CDR2 is YYNGEE. Trimming stripped 1 base from V and 8 bases from J, with 7 bases between. The CDR3 runs 12 residues. The CDR3 sequence: CASSVRGYEQFF. In DNA form, the CDR3 reads TGTGCCAGCAGCGTAAGGGGGTATGAGCAGTTCTTC.

This chain links TRBV28 with TRBJ1-1, with D unresolved. CDR3 length equals 12 residues. V was shortened by 7 bases and J by 3 bases, with 9 bases between the two germline ends. CDR1 is MDHEN and CDR2 is SYDVKM in the germline V gene. CDR3 sequence reads: CASKTPDTEAFF. The CDR3, as DNA: TGTGCCAGCAAAACCCCGGACACTGAAGCTTTCTTT.

The J gene is TRBJ2-1, the V gene TRBV9; D may be TRBD2 (5 bases). This CDR3 has 13 residues. Germline-derived CDR1 and CDR2 are SGDLS and YYNGEE. V lost 0 bases to trimming and J lost 4 bases, with 5 bases between them. CDR3 protein: CASSVAGYNEQFF. The CDR3 nucleotides are TGTGCCAGCAGCGTAGCGGGGTACAATGAGCAGTTCTTC.

The V and J genes are TRBV6-5 and TRBJ1-2, with TRBD1 as a possible D gene (5 bases). Germline V CDR1 and CDR2: MNHEY, SVGAGI. The CDR3 length is 16 residues. The V end was cut by 0 bases, the J end by 3 bases, with 14 bases between. As DNA, the CDR3 is TGTGCCAGCAGTTACTCGATGGGGAGGGGAGACTATGGCTACACCTTC. Residues: CASSYSMGRGDYGYTF.

This sequence joins TRBV2 and TRBJ2-1; 8 nucleotides match TRBD2. CDR1 is SNHLY and CDR2 is FYNNEI in the germline V gene. The CDR3 loop spans 17 amino acids. V gave up 0 bases and J gave up 4 bases; unmatched junction bases: 8. This CDR3 is CASSEAAWASGYNEQFF. As DNA, the CDR3 is TGTGCCAGCAGTGAAGCGGCTTGGGCTAGCGGGTACAATGAGCAGTTCTTC.

This clone was counted a few times. This chain uses TRBV11-2 with TRBJ2-5, with 8 bases that match TRBD2. J lost 4 bases, V lost 6 bases, and 10 bases had no gene match. The CDR3 contains 15 residues. The germline gives CDR1 SGHAT, CDR2 FQNNGV. CDR3 loop: CASRSIAGSRETQYF. The CDR3 nucleotides read TGTGCCAGCAGGTCCATAGCGGGGTCAAGAGAGACCCAGTACTTC.

V gene TRBV18 combines with J gene TRBJ2-7; tentatively, D is TRBD2 (6 bases). The CDR3 runs to 12 residues. The V and J ends lost 3 bases and 7 bases respectively, with 10 bases between them. Germline CDR1 reads KGHSH; CDR2 reads LQKENI. CDR3 region: CASSPLGGEQYF. In DNA form, the CDR3 reads TGTGCCAGCTCACCTTTGGGGGGAGAGCAGTACTTC.

The sample holds one count of this clone. The chain couples TRBV11-2 to TRBJ2-5; TRBD1 matches 9 bases. The CDR3 is 16 amino acids. V trimming: 1 base; J trimming: 9 bases; junction bases outside the gene matches: 12. Germline CDR1 reads SGHAT; CDR2 reads FQNNGV. The CDR3 DNA reads as TGTGCCAGCAGCTTAGTGACAGGGGGGGGCCGGTCGTCCCAGTACTTC. Protein product: CASSLVTGGGRSSQYF.

The chain recombines TRBV25-1 with TRBJ2-2, with D unclear. The germline gives CDR1 MGHDK, CDR2 SYGVNS. V gave up 5 bases and J gave up 3 bases, with 4 bases separating them. This CDR3 has 12 residues. CDR3 loop: CASSFDTGELFF. In DNA, the CDR3 is TGTGCCAGCAGTTTCGACACCGGGGAGCTGTTTTTT. The entire variable domain, with the rest obtained from reference TRBV25-1 and TRBJ2-2, is as follows: EADIYQTPRYLVIGTGKKITLECSQTMGHDKMYWYQQDPGMELHLIHYSYGVNSTEKGDLSSESTVSRIRTEHFPLTLESARPSHTSQYLCASSFDTGELFFGEGSRLTVL.

This clone was counted a single time. The chain links TRBV4-2 to TRBJ2-3; 12 bases fit TRBD2. CDR3 length: 19 residues. Germline V lookup: CDR1 LGHNA, CDR2 YNFKEQ. J was trimmed by 6 bases and V by 1 base; bases with no gene match: 14. CDR3 nucleotides: TGTGCCAGCAGCCAAGCTGCTGGGGCTAGCGGGGGGGCATCGGATACGCAGTATTTT. Translating it yields CASSQAAGASGGASDTQYF.